This TCR beta chain was recovered during a study of molecular identifiers for immune sequencing clone quantification (dated by TCRdb to 2016 to 2019). For the wider study: In a replicate experiment, RNA from around 20,000 or 100,000 naive CD8 T cells was split into five aliquots, four of which were sequenced. CD8 T cells were used in a methods study to benchmark molecular-identifier clustering-based TCR repertoire sequencing (MIDCIRS) and TCR RNA copy counting. General conclusions and limits of the study: Naive libraries contained spiked-in Jurkat TCR RNA (10 copies' worth), which is not part of the donor repertoire. Spiked-in Jurkat TCR RNA equivalent to a single cell was reported to be detectable even among 800,000 to 1,000,000 naive CD8 T cells. Modeling indicated around 3 TCR RNA copies recovered per cell, compared with 9 to 10 by digital PCR, which implies a capture efficiency of 25% to 35%. In CMV-specific effector cells, clones with more than 20 RNA copies contained over 99% of molecules, whereas in naive cells such clones contained under 1% of molecules. When barcode sub-clustering was omitted, TCR diversity was inflated by chimeric consensus sequences, with chimeras reaching as high as 47%. Identical TCR molecules sharing a barcode could cause highly expanded clone sizes to be underestimated.

Libraries of naive CD8 T cells were generated from roughly 20,000 to 1,000,000 sorted cells, with 10%, 30% or 50% of the purified RNA used. Naive CD8 T cells, defined as CD8+CD4-CCR7+CD45RA+, were FACS-sorted into RLT Plus buffer on a BD FACSAria II. To test detection sensitivity, Jurkat RNA equal to ten TCR copies was added to samples of about 19,000-1,100,000 naive CD8 T cells. CD8 T cells were enriched using RosetteSep CD8+ T Cell Enrichment Cocktail and Ficoll-Paque, and the enriched cells then underwent ACK red cell lysis. The CDR3 holds 13 amino acids from the cysteine to the phenylalanine. The DNA shown is the 39-base CDR3, in frame from base 1. Compared with germline, V lacks 7 bases and J lacks 9 bases; bases without a gene match: 9. Based on the germline V gene, the CDR1 and CDR2 sequences are SGHTA and FQGNSA. As regards this clonotype: No cognate antigen has been identified for it. This could be a read error, since a much larger clone is one nucleotide away.

Library preparation was by PCR. Sequencer: Illumina HiSeq 4000. Bulk TCR libraries were prepared as previously described, using TCR primers listed in Table S5. The Qiagen AllPrep DNA/RNA kit was used to purify total RNA. Reads from multiple sequencing runs of the same library were pooled before analysis. The original methods were these. Reads were retained only if the reads had an exact TCR constant sequence, and the retained reads were trimmed to 150 nt and grouped according to their 12-nt molecular barcodes. Within each barcode group, reads were sub-clustered at a 15% Levenshtein threshold, and quality-weighted consensus sequences were built per RNA molecule. Non-functional sequences were removed, as were lower-count sequences one edit away from another. Barcode sub-clusters with fewer than 20% of the maximum read count were removed, based on fitting two negative binomial distributions. The public reads were quality trimmed at Q25 with fastp and then assembled into clones with MiXCR by TCRdb, keeping productive beta chains. Rows matching on CDR3 protein sequence are summarized as one entry with the most common DNA and genes. The V and J calls, along with clone size, are taken from TCRdb and not from the paper's own processing. Present in this sample are tens of thousands of distinct CDR3 sequences, 15% to 20% of which were seen just once. The ten largest make up roughly 1.5% of the sample.

Sequenced material: naive CD8+ T cells from blood, with Jurkat cell RNA spiked in. The label giving this sample's cell subset or site can be read as: FACS-sorted CD8+CD4-CCR7+CD45RA+ naive T cells. This sequence originates from a human donor in good health. Some libraries in this study had Jurkat cell RNA spiked in. The rearrangement combines TRBV7-2 with TRBJ2-7, with 10 central nucleotides matching TRBD1. The CDR3 reads CASTTGTGVAQYF. The nucleotides are TGTGCCAGCACTACCGGGACAGGGGTCGCGCAGTACTTC. When the CDR3 is completed using the reference TRBV7-2 and TRBJ2-7 genes on either side, the full variable domain is GAGVSQSPSNKVTEKGKDVELRCDPISGHTALYWYRQSLGQGLEFLIYFQGNSAPDKSGLPSDRFSAERTGGSVSTLTIQRTQQEDSAVYLCASTTGTGVAQYFGPGTRLTVT.